Listed here are 20 T cell receptor beta chains from one sample, sequenced in a study of T cell responses to AZD1222 COVID-19 vaccine (dated by TCRdb to the early 2020s). Library preparation was by the immunoSEQ multiplex PCR assay. The source is immuneACCESS, and TCRdb retained only in-frame sequences with V and J called. Part of the clones is not carried over; for the studies checked, unresolved V genes explain less than half of this, and the remainder is unexplained. This sample lists about 53,000 clones; approximately 84% were detected once. The leading ten clones occupy roughly a quarter of the sample. The sample's time point, from its label and the paper: baseline before first vaccination. This material consisted of peripheral blood, taken on day 0 of AZD1222 vaccination. Receptor source: an adult in good health.

The chain joins TRBV2 to TRBJ1-3; no clear D. There are 12 residues in the CDR3. The ends were cut back, 5 bases at V and 4 bases at J, with 6 bases in the middle. The V gene's germline CDR1 is SNHLY and CDR2 FYNNEI. Written as DNA, the CDR3 is TGTGCCAGCAGTTTACAAGGAAACACCATATATTTT. This codes for CASSLQGNTIYF. Supplemented by reference TRBV2 and TRBJ1-3, the full variable domain reads EPEVTQTPSHQVTQMGQEVILRCVPISNHLYFYWYRQILGQKVEFLVSFYNNEISEKSEIFDDQFSVERPDGSNFTLKIRSTKLEDSAMYFCASSLQGNTIYFGEGSWLTVV.

V is TRBV3-1 (or the pseudogene TRBV3-2) and J is TRBJ2-4; weak D call: TRBD1 (5 bases). In germline, CDR1 is LGHDT, CDR2 YNNKEL (reference sequence). This CDR3 is built from 15 residues. V lost 1 base to trimming and J lost 1 base, with 8 bases between them. The CDR3 DNA reads TGTGCCAGCAGCCAAGGAAGACAGGCCAAAAACATTCAGTACTTC. It specifies CASSQGRQAKNIQYF.

This clone was detected only a few times. The rearrangement joins TRBV7-2 to TRBJ1-1; TRBD1 matches 8 bases. The germline gives CDR1 SGHTA, CDR2 FQGNSA. The CDR3 totals 14 residues. J lost 2 bases, V lost 7 bases, and 6 bases had no gene match. Written as DNA, the CDR3 is TGTGCCAGCAACTACAGGGGGAGTAACACTGAAGCTTTCTTT. This gives the protein CASNYRGSNTEAFF.

This chain links TRBV10-2 with TRBJ1-5; maybe TRBD1 (5 bases). Germline V gene sequence: CDR1 WSHSY, CDR2 SAAADI. The CDR3 is 13 residues long. The V end lost 7 bases, the J end lost 4 bases, and 11 bases lay between the germline ends. CDR3 in DNA: TGCGCCAGCACCCTGACAGAAAATCAGCCCCAGCATTTT. It yields the protein CASTLTENQPQHF.

The V and J genes are TRBV27 and TRBJ2-7; TRBD1 agrees at 7 bases. The CDR3 length is 14 residues. Germline-derived CDR1 and CDR2 are MNHEY and SMNVEV (reference sequence). V gave up 5 bases and J gave up 2 bases; unmatched junction bases: 6. For the CDR3, the DNA is TGTGCCAGCAGTCCACAGGGGATTCCCTACGAGCAGTACTTC. This codes for CASSPQGIPYEQYF.

The V gene is TRBV19, the J gene TRBJ1-2; the D gene is possibly TRBD1 (6 bases). The germline CDR1 and CDR2 sequences are LNHDA and SQIVND (reference sequence). Trimming left V 7 bases short and J 4 bases short, with 19 bases between. The CDR3 runs to 15 residues. CDR3 protein: CASTPRGAQSYGYTF. The CDR3 DNA reads as TGTGCCAGTACCCCGCGGGGGGCCCAAAGCTATGGCTACACCTTC.

This chain uses TRBV4-1 with TRBJ1-1, with TRBD1 matching over 8 bases. V was clipped by 5 bases and J by 1 base; unmatched bases: 3. The CDR3 length is 14 residues. Per germline, CDR1 MGHRA and CDR2 YSYEKL. CDR3 bases: TGCGCCAGCAGCGATGGGACAGGGAACACTGAAGCTTTCTTT. Translation: CASSDGTGNTEAFF.

V is TRBV29-1 and J is TRBJ1-1, with unresolved D. The length of the CDR3 is 10 residues. Deletions cut 6 bases from V and 5 bases from J, with 7 bases between. Germline V gene sequence: CDR1 SQVTM, CDR2 ANQGSEA. The CDR3 bases are TGCAGCGTGCAAGGGACTGAAGCTTTCTTT. Translating it yields CSVQGTEAFF.

This sequence joins TRBV28 and TRBJ2-5; 11 bases fit TRBD2. Germline CDR1 MDHEN, CDR2 SYDVKM. V lost 6 bases to trimming and J lost 5 bases; unmatched junction nucleotides: 14. The CDR3 is 17 residues long. CDR3 region: CASSLGALAGDRETQYF. For the CDR3, the DNA is TGTGCCAGCAGCCTTGGTGCACTAGCGGGAGATCGGGAGACCCAGTACTTC.

The genes are TRBV5-1 and TRBJ1-3; D might be TRBD1 (6 bases). Germline V gene sequence: CDR1 SGHRS, CDR2 YFSETQ. The CDR3 covers 15 residues. V lost 4 bases and J lost 0, with 11 bases in between. CDR3 sequence: CASSLGTSSGNTIYF. Here the CDR3 DNA reads TGCGCCAGCAGCCTCGGGACAAGCTCTGGAAACACCATATATTTT. The entire variable domain, with the rest obtained from reference TRBV5-1 and TRBJ1-3, is as follows: KAGVTQTPRYLIKTRGQQVTLSCSPISGHRSVSWYQQTPGQGLQFLFEYFSETQRNKGNFPGRFSGRQFSNSRSEMNVSTLELGDSALYLCASSLGTSSGNTIYFGEGSWLTVV.

This chain joins TRBV5-1 and TRBJ2-2; 16 bases are a match to TRBD2. Germline values: CDR1 SGHRS, CDR2 YFSETQ. The CDR3 loop spans 24 amino acids. Unmatched junction bases numbered 25, after V lost 4 bases and J lost 4 bases. This CDR3 reads CASSGPGSEIRTGTSGRVTGELFF. The CDR3 DNA reads as TGCGCCAGCAGCGGCCCCGGGTCCGAAATAAGAACGGGGACTAGCGGGAGGGTCACCGGGGAGCTGTTTTTT.

This clone turned up a few times. The chain links TRBV7-6 to TRBJ2-7; TRBD2 matches 11 bases. The CDR3 is 16 residues long. Germline CDR1 is SGHVS and CDR2 is FNYEAQ. The junction had 9 bases not matched to a gene; V was cut back by 5 bases and J by 3 bases. CDR3: CASSAGTSGALYEQYF. The CDR3 coding sequence is TGTGCCAGCAGCGCCGGGACTAGCGGAGCTCTCTACGAGCAGTACTTC.

Only one count was recorded for this clone. The rearrangement links TRBV6-5 to TRBJ2-5; a possible D gene is TRBD1 (6 bases). Germline V gives CDR1 MNHEY, CDR2 SVGAGI. Between the trimmed V and J ends, which lost 6 bases and 1 base, there was a span of 12 bases. The CDR3 runs 14 residues. DNA of the CDR3: TGTGCCAGCAGCTATAGGACAGCCCAAGAGACCCAGTACTTC. Protein product: CASSYRTAQETQYF.

V is TRBV7-9 and J is TRBJ2-1; D is undetermined. V was pared by 6 bases and J by 6 bases, with 30 bases between. CDR3 length: 19 residues. CDR1 and CDR2 (germline): SEHNR, FQNEAQ (reference sequence). The CDR3 region is CASRYRTTLGSPAINEQFF. DNA for the CDR3: TGTGCCAGCAGATACCGGACGACGCTAGGGTCACCGGCTATCAATGAGCAGTTCTTC.

V usage is TRBV6-5 and J usage is TRBJ1-5; D not certain. The length of the CDR3 is 14 residues. CDR1 is MNHEY and CDR2 is SVGAGI in the germline V gene. The V end lost 0 bases, the J end lost 9 bases, and 12 bases lay between the germline ends. This CDR3 reads CASSYSSGGGPQHF. CDR3 sequence (DNA): TGTGCCAGCAGTTACTCGAGTGGTGGTGGGCCCCAGCATTTT.

The chain recombines TRBV11-2 with TRBJ2-3; 11 bases are a match to TRBD1. The CDR3 runs 17 residues. Germline CDR1 is SGHAT and CDR2 is FQNNGV. The ends lost 3 bases at V and 2 bases at J; junction bases unmatched: 7. For the CDR3, the DNA is TGTGCCAGCAGCTTCGCAGGGACAGGGGGAATCACAGATACGCAGTATTTT. Translating it yields CASSFAGTGGITDTQYF.

Only one count was recorded for this clone. The gene calls are TRBV23-1 and TRBJ1-3, with D uncertain. TRBV23-1 is flagged as an ORF with uncertain function. Trimming stripped 6 bases from V and 7 bases from J, with 16 bases between. The CDR3 totals 14 residues. CDR3: CASSGLNSANTIYF. The CDR3 region has the DNA TGCGCCAGCAGCGGTCTGAATTCGGCGAACACCATATATTTT.

The chain has TRBV2 and TRBJ2-3; the D is unclear. V was trimmed by 6 bases and J by 4 bases, leaving 17 bases between them. The CDR3 runs to 15 residues. Germline V gene sequence: CDR1 SNHLY, CDR2 FYNNEI. The CDR3: CASSLTFLRADTQYF. DNA for the CDR3: TGTGCCAGCAGCTTGACATTCCTCCGGGCAGATACGCAGTATTTT.

The V gene is TRBV3-1 (or the pseudogene TRBV3-2), the J gene TRBJ2-2, with D perhaps assigned TRBD1 or TRBD2 (5 bases each). V lost 6 bases to trimming and J lost 5 bases, with 10 bases between them. Germline loops: CDR1 LGHDT, CDR2 YNNKEL (reference sequence). The CDR3 is 13 amino acids. The CDR3 sequence: CASRSWGTGELFF. CDR3 nucleotide sequence: TGTGCCAGCAGATCTTGGGGGACCGGGGAGCTGTTTTTT.

This chain uses TRBV7-9 with TRBJ1-4; TRBD1 agrees at 8 bases. CDR1 and CDR2 from the germline V gene are SEHNR and FQNEAQ (reference sequence). The CDR3 consists of 17 residues. V dropped 0 bases and J dropped 7; count of bases not matched to a gene: 10. The CDR3 here is CASSLAGQGRGGEKLFF. CDR3 sequence (DNA): TGTGCCAGCAGCTTAGCAGGACAGGGACGAGGGGGTGAAAAACTGTTTTTT. The full variable domain, in which reference TRBV7-9 and TRBJ1-4 provide the parts outside the CDR3, is DTGVSQNPRHKITKRGQNVTFRCDPISEHNRLYWYRQTLGQGPEFLTYFQNEAQLEKSRLLSDRFSAERPKGSFSTLEIQRTEQGDSAMYLCASSLAGQGRGGEKLFFGSGTQLSVL.